This T cell receptor (beta chain) was recovered during a study of blood T cell repertoires in COVID-19. The overall study: The United States, Italy and Spain provided the acute and convalescent COVID-19 samples. Sources were T cells, B-cell-depleted T cells, or PBMCs; the material itself was cDNA or gDNA.

Authors' analysis steps: Amplifying reference gene primers gave estimates of nucleated cell counts. Assay: immunoSEQ multiplex PCR; the TCRdb copy retains only in-frame clones and omits some. V, J and clone size reflect that table, while D and trimming were determined from the DNA. The sample lists over 200,000 clones; 87% were seen once. The V gene lost 7 bases and the J gene lost 9 bases, with 16 bases spanning the gap. The V gene's germline CDR1 is LGHDT and CDR2 YNNKEL (reference sequence). CDR3 length equals 13 residues. This study enrolled people aged about 18 to 95 from under 25 US geographic areas.

Source material: PBMCs or T cells enriched from blood (not recorded which). This TCR was recovered from a man younger than 45 who had recovered from COVID-19. The J gene is TRBJ2-1, the V gene TRBV3-1 (or the pseudogene TRBV3-2); possible D gene TRBD1, 6 bases. CDR3 DNA sequence: TGTGCCAGCAAGAACAGGGCCGGCGGTGAGCAGTTCTTC. Its translation is CASKNRAGGEQFF.